The clone carrying this T cell receptor beta chain has just a few counts. This sample includes further DNA sequences coding for the same CDR3. The entry originates in a study of blood T cell repertoires in COVID-19. Study-level information: Acute and convalescent COVID-19 specimens originated in the United States, Italy and Spain. PBMCs, B-cell-depleted T cells, or T cells were the source of the cDNA or gDNA that made up the material.

In the original analysis: Estimation of nucleated cell counts relied on the amplification of reference gene primers. The protocol was immunoSEQ multiplex PCR, while the TCRdb copy is restricted to in-frame clones and leaves out a portion. Clone size and V and J calls were adopted from that table, with D and trimming inferred from the DNA. The repertoire has around 190,000 clones, roughly 91% of them found once; the top ten carry roughly 4.7%. Sequencing used peripheral blood. The origin of this receptor is a human donor in a cohort sampled during active COVID-19.

The DNA of the CDR3 is TGTGCCAGCTCAGAGACAGGGGGATCCTACGAGCAGTACTTC. This encodes CASSETGGSYEQYF. The chain employs TRBV18 and TRBJ2-7; 9 bases agree with TRBD1. Trimming at V came to 5 bases and at J to 1 base, leaving 3 bases not matched to a gene. The length of the CDR3 is 14 residues. Germline values: CDR1 KGHSH, CDR2 LQKENI. The full variable domain, completed using reference TRBV18 and TRBJ2-7, is NAGVMQNPRHLVRRRGQEARLRCSPMKGHSHVYWYRQLPEEGLKFMVYLQKENIIDESGMPKERFSAEFPKEGPSILRIQQVVRGDSAAYFCASSETGGSYEQYFGPGTRLTVT.